These 27 T cell receptor beta chains were sequenced from one sample in a study of Tregs in tolerant kidney transplant recipients. Libraries were prepared by immunoSEQ multiplex PCR; TCRdb keeps only in-frame clonotypes and omits some of them. The sample includes approximately 43,000 clones, around 90% seen only once; the top ten take 0.6% to 0.7%. What was sequenced was Tregs from blood. Every receptor here comes from a human donor in good health.

In this sample, this clone turned up once. The chain joins TRBV10-3 to TRBJ1-1; possible D gene TRBD1, 6 bases. The CDR3 consists of 13 residues. V gave up 9 bases and J gave up 1 base, with 12 bases separating them. From germline, CDR1 is ENHRY and CDR2 SYGVKD. CDR3 in amino acids: CAIRGGWNTEAFF. The CDR3 DNA follows: TGTGCCATTCGAGGGGGGTGGAACACTGAAGCTTTCTTT.

This clone was counted a single time. The gene calls are TRBV19 and TRBJ1-2; no clear D gene. Between the trimmed V and J ends, which lost 8 bases and 3 bases, there was a span of 10 bases. This CDR3 is 12 amino acids long. The germline V gene has CDR1 LNHDA and CDR2 SQIVND (reference sequence). The CDR3 DNA follows: TGTGCCAGTCGAGACGGATACTATGGCTACACCTTC. The encoded protein is CASRDGYYGYTF.

A single count supports this clone. The chain carries TRBV7-2 and TRBJ1-2; weak D call: TRBD1 (5 bases). The V end lost 4 bases, the J end lost 7 bases, and 10 bases lay between the germline ends. CDR3 size: 12 residues. Germline lookup yields CDR1 SGHTA and CDR2 FQGNSA. The CDR3 region has the DNA TGTGCCAGCAGCTCTCCGGGGCTTGGCTACACCTTC. This gives the protein CASSSPGLGYTF.

In this sample, this clone turned up once. The chain recombines TRBV9 with TRBJ1-2, with D unclear. V shed 0 bases and J shed 6 bases, with 6 bases lying between them. Per the germline V gene, CDR1 is SGDLS and CDR2 is YYNGEE. CDR3 size: 12 residues. The CDR3 here is CASSVDGDGYTF. The CDR3 bases are TGTGCCAGCAGCGTAGATGGGGATGGCTACACCTTC.

The chain is built from TRBV5-1 and TRBJ2-1; 8 positions match TRBD1. The germline V gene encodes CDR1 SGHRS and CDR2 YFSETQ. Trimming at V came to 4 bases and at J to 0 bases, leaving 6 bases not matched to a gene. The CDR3 sequence is 16 residues long. CDR3 residues: CASSPGQGSSYNEQFF. The CDR3 nucleotides read TGCGCCAGCAGCCCCGGACAGGGAAGCTCCTACAATGAGCAGTTCTTC.

V and J are TRBV6-6 and TRBJ2-7, with D tentatively TRBD2 (5 bases). CDR3 length: 15 residues. The V end was cut by 2 bases, the J end by 0 bases, with 11 bases between. Germline CDR1 and CDR2: MNHNY and SVGAGI (reference sequence). The CDR3 here is CASSYLGLTSYEQYF. The DNA of the CDR3 is TGTGCCAGCAGTTACCTAGGACTGACCTCCTACGAGCAGTACTTC.

This clone has more than one count but fewer than ten. V usage is TRBV9 and J usage is TRBJ2-7, with D maybe TRBD2 (6 bases). Germline CDR1 is SGDLS and CDR2 is YYNGEE. This CDR3 has 16 amino acids. V lost 3 bases and J 2 bases, leaving 18 bases between the germline ends. The CDR3 is CASSATPGDGAYEQYF. The CDR3 nucleotides read TGTGCCAGCAGCGCCACCCCGGGGGACGGCGCCTACGAGCAGTACTTC.

The V call is TRBV14, the J call TRBJ2-1; D assignment may be TRBD1 or TRBD2 (6 bases each). The V gene lost 1 base and the J gene lost 0 bases, with 13 bases spanning the gap. In germline, CDR1 is SGHDN, CDR2 FVKESK. The CDR3 is made up of 17 amino acids. The CDR3 sequence is CASSQARGGGSYNEQFF. In DNA form, the CDR3 reads TGTGCCAGCAGCCAAGCTCGCGGAGGGGGCTCCTACAATGAGCAGTTCTTC.

CDR3 residues: CASSLGRSGNTIYF. The CDR3 DNA follows: TGTGCCAGCAGCTTAGGCCGGTCTGGAAACACCATATATTTT. The gene calls are TRBV7-9 and TRBJ1-3, with D uncertain. CDR1 and CDR2 from the germline V gene are SEHNR and FQNEAQ (reference sequence). The CDR3 extends over 14 amino acids. V was shortened by 1 base and J by 1 base, with 5 bases between the two germline ends.

The chain carries TRBV6-1 and TRBJ2-1; 8 bases agree with TRBD1. The germline V gene has CDR1 MNHNS and CDR2 SASEGT. V shed 5 bases and J 7 bases; nucleotides not matched to a gene: 10. The CDR3 loop spans 15 amino acids. CDR3 protein: CASSWTGHLLNEQFF. CDR3 sequence (DNA): TGTGCCAGCAGTTGGACAGGGCATCTACTTAATGAGCAGTTCTTC.

This clone was found a few times. The sample has other DNA sequences that encode this CDR3 too. This chain links TRBV5-1 with TRBJ1-1; D unresolved. V lost 1 base and J lost 1, with 5 bases in between. The CDR3 is 13 residues long. Germline CDR1 reads SGHRS; CDR2 reads YFSETQ. DNA for the CDR3: TGCGCCAGCAGCTTGTTGGGGAACACTGAAGCTTTCTTT. Translating gives CASSLLGNTEAFF. The variable domain in full, completed from reference TRBV5-1 and TRBJ1-1, reads KAGVTQTPRYLIKTRGQQVTLSCSPISGHRSVSWYQQTPGQGLQFLFEYFSETQRNKGNFPGRFSGRQFSNSRSEMNVSTLELGDSALYLCASSLLGNTEAFFGQGTRLTVV.

This chain uses TRBV6-6 with TRBJ2-3; 12 positions match TRBD1. Germline CDR1 is MNHNY and CDR2 is SVGAGI (reference sequence). After removal of 6 bases from V and 6 bases from J, the junction contained 10 bases not matched to a gene. The CDR3 has 16 residues. This chain's CDR3 is CASSGQGQGARDTQYF. The DNA of the CDR3 is TGTGCCAGCAGCGGCCAGGGACAGGGGGCGCGTGATACGCAGTATTTT.

CDR3: CSVCQDLNTEAFF. In nucleotides, the CDR3 is TGCAGCGTTTGCCAGGACCTGAACACTGAAGCTTTCTTT. The chain couples TRBV29-1 to TRBJ1-1; D gene unclear. The germline V gene has CDR1 SQVTM and CDR2 ANQGSEA. The CDR3 sequence is 13 residues long. Trimming removed 5 bases from V and 0 bases from J, with 10 bases in between.

This clone was recorded once. CDR3 residues: CASSTLPDSHEQFF. In DNA, the CDR3 is TGTGCCAGCAGCACCCTCCCGGACAGTCATGAGCAGTTCTTC. V gene TRBV9 combines with J gene TRBJ2-1, with D possibly TRBD1 on 6 matching bases. Germline V gives CDR1 SGDLS, CDR2 YYNGEE. The CDR3 extends over 14 amino acids. The V gene lost 4 bases and the J gene lost 8 bases, with 16 bases spanning the gap.

This chain joins TRBV14 and TRBJ2-7; D might be TRBD1 (5 bases). V lost 0 bases to trimming and J lost 0 bases, with 9 bases between them. Germline V lookup: CDR1 SGHDN, CDR2 FVKESK. CDR3 length: 15 amino acids. The DNA for the CDR3 is TGTGCCAGCAGCCAAGAAGACAGCCGCTCCTACGAGCAGTACTTC. Amino acid sequence: CASSQEDSRSYEQYF.

The V and J genes are TRBV19 and TRBJ2-7; D is ambiguous. CDR3 length: 14 residues. V lost 4 bases, J lost 1 base, and 11 bases lay in between. Germline assignment: CDR1 LNHDA and CDR2 SQIVND (reference sequence). CDR3 amino acids: CASSNRTVSYEQYF. The CDR3 region has the DNA TGTGCCAGTAGTAATCGGACCGTGTCCTACGAGCAGTACTTC.

The chain combines TRBV6-6 with TRBJ1-2; possible D gene TRBD1, 6 bases. Germline V gives CDR1 MNHNY, CDR2 SVGAGI (reference sequence). The CDR3 contains 16 residues. The ends were cut back, 5 bases at V and 8 bases at J, with 24 bases in the middle. CDR3 amino acids: CASSINVLSGGPGYTF. The CDR3 DNA is TGTGCCAGCAGTATAAACGTACTCTCCGGGGGCCCAGGCTACACCTTC.

The V call is TRBV10-3, the J call TRBJ2-3; TRBD2 might be the D (7 bases). The V end was cut by 7 bases, the J end by 4 bases, with 9 bases between. Germline V CDR1 and CDR2: ENHRY, SYGVKD. CDR3 length: 12 amino acids. The CDR3 DNA reads as TGTGCCATCATGGGGGGGCCAGATACGCAGTATTTT. Amino acids: CAIMGGPDTQYF.

This chain joins TRBV7-6 and TRBJ2-7; no clear D gene. The CDR3 sequence is 14 residues long. V shed 1 base and J shed 4 bases, with 11 bases lying between them. Germline values: CDR1 SGHVS, CDR2 FNYEAQ. The CDR3 nucleotides read TGTGCCAGCAGCTTAGGTAACTTAGGGTACGAGCAGTACTTC. Residues: CASSLGNLGYEQYF.

The V call is TRBV6-5, the J call TRBJ1-2; possible D gene TRBD1, 5 bases. The CDR3 spans 16 residues. Germline V gene lookup returns CDR1 MNHEY and CDR2 SVGAGI. The V end was cut by 2 bases, the J end by 3 bases, with 16 bases between. CDR3 region: CASSYAVGTDYYGYTF. The CDR3 DNA follows: TGTGCCAGCAGTTACGCCGTGGGGACGGACTACTATGGCTACACCTTC.

This chain connects TRBV29-1 to TRBJ2-3, with D possibly called TRBD1 or TRBD2 (6 bases each). Trimming shortened V by 7 bases and J by 6 bases, and 17 bases separated the two germline ends. The germline V gene encodes CDR1 SQVTM and CDR2 ANQGSEA. The CDR3 has 13 amino acids. CDR3 residues: CSAITRRGDTQYF. As DNA, the CDR3 is TGCAGCGCTATTACAAGGAGGGGGGATACGCAGTATTTT.

The V call is TRBV6-6, the J call TRBJ2-7, with D perhaps TRBD1 or TRBD2 (5 bases each). Germline-derived CDR1 and CDR2 are MNHNY and SVGAGI (reference sequence). CDR3 size: 15 residues. The V end lost 0 bases, the J end lost 6 bases, and 15 bases lay between the germline ends. The CDR3 DNA sequence: TGTGCCAGCAGTTACTCGACCGGGACGGGGCGCGAGCAGTACTTC. This sequence encodes CASSYSTGTGREQYF.

The chain carries TRBV15 and TRBJ1-6, with 7 nucleotides matching TRBD1. The V segment lost 0 bases and the J segment 7 bases; nucleotides outside the gene matches: 6. This CDR3 spans 16 amino acids. Germline V gives CDR1 LNHNV, CDR2 YYDKDF (reference sequence). The CDR3 DNA sequence: TGTGCCACCAGCAGAGATTGGGGCAGGGGGAATTCACCCCTCCACTTT. Residues: CATSRDWGRGNSPLHF.

The chain carries TRBV6-1 and TRBJ1-2; 8 bases map to TRBD1. CDR3 length: 15 residues. V lost 4 bases, J lost 0 bases, and 4 bases stayed unmatched. Germline V gene lookup returns CDR1 MNHNS and CDR2 SASEGT. This CDR3 reads CASSVDRAANYGYTF. The CDR3 coding sequence is TGTGCCAGCAGTGTGGACAGGGCCGCTAACTATGGCTACACCTTC.

The chain is built from TRBV5-1 and TRBJ1-4, with TRBD1 matching 8 bases. There are 15 residues in the CDR3. CDR1 is SGHRS, CDR2 YFSETQ, per germline. V dropped 0 bases and J dropped 7; count of bases not matched to a gene: 5. The CDR3: CASSLGGQGGEKLFF. CDR3 sequence (DNA): TGCGCCAGCAGCTTGGGTGGACAGGGAGGTGAAAAACTGTTTTTT.

This chain links TRBV6-5 with TRBJ1-1; D is uncertain. This CDR3 region has 11 residues. Trimming took 7 bases from V and 7 from J, leaving 10 bases between them. Germline CDR1 MNHEY, CDR2 SVGAGI. The CDR3 protein is CASTINDEAFF. In nucleotides, the CDR3 is TGTGCCAGCACTATTAATGATGAAGCTTTCTTT.

This clone came up a few times. The rearrangement uses TRBV18 and TRBJ1-3, with 7 bases fitting TRBD1. The CDR3 extends over 13 amino acids. V gave up 6 bases and J gave up 4 bases; unmatched junction bases: 3. Germline CDR1 KGHSH, CDR2 LQKENI. In DNA, the CDR3 is TGTGCCAGCTCCCCGGGACAGGGAAACACCATATATTTT. Translation: CASSPGQGNTIYF.